This TCR beta chain was sequenced in a study of shared clonotypes between healthy human individuals. In the case of this clone: No antigen is known for it.

This CDR3 region has 17 residues. The V segment lost 3 bases and the J segment 1 base; nucleotides outside the gene matches: 10. The V gene's germline CDR1 is LNHDA and CDR2 SQIVND (reference sequence). CD4+ cell separation produced CD45RA+ naive and CD45RA-negative memory subsets. Study-level points and caveats: Relative to their counterparts shared across all four donors, non-shared clonotypes exhibited diminished generation probabilities.

The assay was carried out at the deep level. Assay: immunoSEQ multiplex PCR; the TCRdb copy retains only in-frame clones and omits some. The repertoire includes millions of clones, roughly 94% of them detected once, and 0.1% to 0.15% sits in the top ten. Sequencing used naive CD4+ T cells sorted from blood. Noted subset: CD45RA+ positively selected. This chain uses TRBV19 with TRBJ1-1; 8 nucleotides line up with TRBD1. The clonotype comes from a man younger than 35 in good health. As DNA, the CDR3 is TGTGCCAGTAGTATTCTTACAGGGGGAATAAGGAACACTGAAGCTTTCTTT. It yields the protein CASSILTGGIRNTEAFF.